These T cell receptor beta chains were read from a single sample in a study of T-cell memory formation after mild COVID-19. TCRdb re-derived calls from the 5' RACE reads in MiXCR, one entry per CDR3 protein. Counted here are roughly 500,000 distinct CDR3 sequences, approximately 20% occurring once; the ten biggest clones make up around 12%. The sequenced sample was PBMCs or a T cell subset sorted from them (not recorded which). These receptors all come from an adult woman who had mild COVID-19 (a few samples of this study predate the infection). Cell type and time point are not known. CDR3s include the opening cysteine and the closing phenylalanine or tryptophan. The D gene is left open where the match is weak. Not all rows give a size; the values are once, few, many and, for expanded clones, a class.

CASSRIEVYEQYF | TGCGCCAGCAGCCGCATCGAGGTTTACGAGCAGTACTTC | TRBJ2-7 | - | - | 13 | TRBV4-1
CATSSMGGNTEAFF | TGTGCCACCAGCAGTATGGGCGGAAACACTGAAGCTTTCTTT | TRBJ1-1 | few | - | 14 | TRBV15
CASSYTAGPDTQYF | TGTGCCAGCAGTTACACCGCGGGGCCAGATACGCAGTATTTT | TRBJ2-3 | few | - | 14 | TRBV6-2/TRBV6-3
CASSQSLNTEAFF | TGTGCCAGCAGCCAGAGTTTGAACACTGAAGCTTTCTTT | TRBJ1-1 | many | - | 13 | TRBV3-1
CASSPGGAGANVLTF | TGTGCCAGCAGCCCAGGGGGCGCTGGGGCCAACGTCCTGACTTTC | TRBJ2-6 | few | TRBD1 | 15 | TRBV7-2
CASSQVRERKVYEQYF | TGTGCCAGCAGCCAAGTAAGGGAGAGGAAAGTATACGAGCAGTACTTC | TRBJ2-7 | - | - | 16 | TRBV3-1
CASSLDALSPAANTGELFF | TGCGCCAGCAGCTTGGATGCATTATCACCCGCTGCGAACACCGGGGAGCTGTTTTTT | TRBJ2-2 | few | - | 19 | TRBV5-1
CASSQDPPMNTEAFF | TGTGCCAGCAGCCAAGATCCCCCTATGAACACTGAAGCTTTCTTT | TRBJ1-1 | - | - | 15 | TRBV3-1
CSASSGSEETQYF | TGCAGTGCTAGCTCCGGGAGTGAAGAGACCCAGTACTTC | TRBJ2-5 | few | - | 13 | TRBV20-1
CASSGLTGSGYTF | TGTGCCAGCAGTGGCCTCACAGGGTCTGGCTACACCTTC | TRBJ1-2 | - | - | 13 | TRBV25-1
CASSQASGASGLLGEQFF | TGTGCCAGCAGCCAAGCTTCCGGGGCTAGCGGGCTCCTCGGTGAGCAGTTCTTC | TRBJ2-1 | few | TRBD2 | 18 | TRBV3-1
CASGRREFNEQFF | TGTGCCAGCGGAAGGCGGGAGTTCAATGAGCAGTTCTTC | TRBJ2-1 | - | TRBD2 | 13 | TRBV6-2/TRBV6-3
CASRRQPQADTQYF | TGTGCCAGCAGACGACAGCCTCAGGCAGATACGCAGTATTTT | TRBJ2-3 | few | - | 14 | TRBV6-1
CASSPGTGALLEAFF | TGCGCCAGCAGCCCGGGGACAGGGGCCCTACTAGAAGCTTTCTTT | TRBJ1-1 | many | TRBD1 | 15 | TRBV5-1
CASSQLIDRDYNEQFF | TGTGCCAGCAGCCAACTCATTGACAGGGACTACAATGAGCAGTTCTTC | TRBJ2-1 | - | TRBD1 | 16 | TRBV3-1
CATSRDREQGGNTQYF | TGTGCCACCAGCAGAGATCGGGAACAGGGTGGAAATACGCAGTATTTT | TRBJ2-3 | few | - | 16 | TRBV15
CAAGTGSYEQYF | TGTGCCGCCGGGACAGGGTCCTACGAGCAGTACTTC | TRBJ2-7 | many | TRBD1 | 12 | TRBV24-1
CASSQGGLTHYGYTF | TGCGCCAGCAGCCAAGGGGGGTTAACCCACTATGGCTACACCTTC | TRBJ1-2 | few | - | 15 | TRBV4-1
CSARAPIQETQYF | TGCAGTGCTAGAGCCCCGATTCAAGAGACCCAGTACTTC | TRBJ2-5 | few | - | 13 | TRBV20-1
CATSRDHGSGVQFF | TGTGCCACCAGCAGAGATCATGGGAGCGGGGTGCAGTTCTTC | TRBJ2-1 | - | TRBD2 | 14 | TRBV15
CASSEDGNSNTGELFF | TGTGCCAGCAGTGAGGATGGGAATTCGAACACCGGGGAGCTGTTTTTT | TRBJ2-2 | - | - | 16 | TRBV12-3/TRBV12-4
CASSVDTGTYEQYF | TGTGCCAGCAGCGTAGACACAGGGACCTACGAGCAGTACTTC | TRBJ2-7 | many | - | 14 | TRBV9
CASSQSSNQPQHF | TGTGCCAGCAGCCAGAGTAGCAATCAGCCCCAGCATTTT | TRBJ1-5 | few | - | 13 | TRBV12-3/TRBV12-4
CASDDRNYGYTF | TGTGCCAGCGACGATCGTAACTATGGCTACACCTTC | TRBJ1-2 | once | - | 12 | TRBV28
CASSLAGQYYEQYF | TGCGCCAGCAGCTTAGCGGGACAGTACTACGAGCAGTACTTC | TRBJ2-7 | few | - | 14 | TRBV5-1
CASSKAPIRRGRGTDTQYF | TGTGCCAGCAGCAAAGCGCCCATAAGGAGGGGGCGAGGGACAGATACGCAGTATTTT | TRBJ2-3 | few | - | 19 | TRBV21-1
CASTSPRNTEAFF | TGTGCCAGCACCTCGCCTCGGAACACTGAAGCTTTCTTT | TRBJ1-1 | many | - | 13 | TRBV12-3/TRBV12-4
CASSLRIGPPGGYTF | TGTGCCAGCAGCTTACGGATTGGACCCCCCGGTGGCTACACCTTC | TRBJ1-2 | - | - | 15 | TRBV7-2
CASSQGRDGETQYF | TGCGCCAGCAGCCAAGGACGGGACGGAGAGACCCAGTACTTC | TRBJ2-5 | - | - | 14 | TRBV5-1
CASSVEENYGYTF | TGTGCCAGCAGTGTGGAGGAGAACTATGGCTACACCTTC | TRBJ1-2 | - | - | 13 | TRBV6-4
CASSQGGLSPGAEQYF | TGCGCCAGCAGCCAAGGGGGGCTTTCTCCGGGGGCCGAGCAGTACTTC | TRBJ2-7 | - | - | 16 | TRBV4-1
CSARDLMGTSNQPQHF | TGCAGTGCTAGAGATCTTATGGGGACTAGCAATCAGCCCCAGCATTTT | TRBJ1-5 | - | - | 16 | TRBV20-1
CAIMKGADPRARTEAFF | TGTGCCATCATGAAGGGGGCAGATCCTCGGGCAAGAACTGAAGCTTTCTTT | TRBJ1-1 | few | TRBD1 | 17 | TRBV10-3
CASSFLSGEETQYF | TGTGCCAGCAGCTTTCTCTCTGGTGAAGAGACCCAGTACTTC | TRBJ2-5 | - | - | 14 | TRBV7-2
CASSPGQGAREKLFF | TGTGCCAGCAGCCCGGGACAGGGGGCGCGAGAAAAACTGTTTTTT | TRBJ1-4 | few | TRBD1 | 15 | TRBV3-1
CASSARDTDTQYF | TGTGCCAGTAGTGCCCGGGACACAGATACGCAGTATTTT | TRBJ2-3 | few | - | 13 | TRBV19
CSARQHGNSPLHF | TGCAGTGCTAGACAGCATGGGAATTCACCCCTCCACTTT | TRBJ1-6 | - | - | 13 | TRBV20-1
CATQTGRNTGELFF | TGTGCCACGCAGACAGGGCGGAACACCGGGGAGCTGTTTTTT | TRBJ2-2 | - | TRBD1 | 14 | TRBV19
CASSGYGIQVLTF | TGTGCCAGCAGTGGGTACGGAATCCAGGTCCTGACTTTC | TRBJ2-6 | few | - | 13 | TRBV12-3/TRBV12-4
CASSSHRGVRSGANVLTF | TGCGCCAGCAGCTCACACAGGGGAGTACGCTCTGGGGCCAACGTCCTGACTTTC | TRBJ2-6 | - | TRBD1 | 18 | TRBV5-1
CASSSTSFTDTQYF | TGTGCCAGCAGTTCGACTAGCTTCACCGATACGCAGTATTTT | TRBJ2-3 | - | TRBD2 | 14 | TRBV7-9
CASSLAGQVPLEQYF | TGTGCCAGCAGCTTAGCGGGACAAGTACCTCTCGAGCAGTACTTC | TRBJ2-7 | few | - | 15 | TRBV7-9
CASSSLLGSYEQYF | TGTGCCAGCAGCTCCCTTTTGGGCTCCTACGAGCAGTACTTC | TRBJ2-7 | - | - | 14 | TRBV11-1
CASSLSGQGWTDTQYF | TGTGCCAGCAGCTTAAGTGGACAGGGGTGGACAGATACGCAGTATTTT | TRBJ2-3 | - | TRBD1 | 16 | TRBV7-8
CSAKPRAFYEQYF | TGCAGTGCTAAACCCAGGGCTTTCTACGAGCAGTACTTC | TRBJ2-7 | - | - | 13 | TRBV20-1
CASSAGGLGFDEQFF | TGTGCCAGCAGTGCGGGCGGTCTTGGGTTTGATGAGCAGTTCTTC | TRBJ2-1 | few | - | 15 | TRBV6-4
CASTGDQPQHF | TGTGCCAGCACAGGGGATCAGCCCCAGCATTTT | TRBJ1-5 | - | - | 11 | TRBV6-1